These 10 T cell receptor beta chains share one sample of origin, sequenced in a study of blood T cell repertoires in COVID-19. Clones were sequenced by immunoSEQ multiplex PCR, and TCRdb holds only the in-frame ones, with some missing. The sample has 390,000 or so clones; 87% are singletons. The sequenced material came from PBMCs or T cells enriched from blood (not recorded which). The receptors were sampled from a woman aged 50 to 60 who had recovered from COVID-19.

In this sample, this clone turned up once. J is TRBJ1-4 and V is TRBV4-3, with 7 bases fitting TRBD1. Germline loops: CDR1 LGHNA, CDR2 YSLEER. J was trimmed by 5 bases and V by 4 bases; bases with no gene match: 10. This CDR3 comprises 16 residues. CDR3: CASSRDPTGRNEKLFF. CDR3 in DNA: TGCGCCAGCAGCCGTGACCCGACAGGGCGAAATGAAAAACTGTTTTTT.

The rearrangement joins TRBV5-1 to TRBJ2-3; D is ambiguous. Trimming pared 1 base from V and 0 bases from J, leaving 3 bases between. Germline V gene sequence: CDR1 SGHRS, CDR2 YFSETQ. The CDR3 covers 13 residues. CDR3 region: CASSLQSTDTQYF. In DNA, the CDR3 is TGCGCCAGCAGCTTGCAAAGCACAGATACGCAGTATTTT.

Here the CDR3 DNA reads TGTGCCAGCAGCTTAACAGGGGGACAGGGGAAGACTGAAGCTTTCTTT. This codes for CASSLTGGQGKTEAFF. The genes are TRBV7-6 and TRBJ1-1; 10 bases are a match to TRBD1. In germline, CDR1 is SGHVS, CDR2 FNYEAQ. The trim removed 2 bases at V and 5 bases at J, leaving 8 bases unmatched. CDR3 length: 16 residues.

The J gene is TRBJ1-1, the V gene TRBV3-1 (or the pseudogene TRBV3-2); 7 positions agree with TRBD1. V was pared by 0 bases and J by 2 bases, with 3 bases of the junction left unmatched. From germline, CDR1 is LGHDT and CDR2 YNNKEL (reference sequence). The CDR3 is 15 residues long. CDR3 DNA sequence: TGTGCCAGCAGCCAAGATCTAGGGGGCAACACTGAAGCTTTCTTT. Amino acids: CASSQDLGGNTEAFF.

The chain links TRBV2 to TRBJ1-1, with a possible D match to TRBD1 (5 bases). V was trimmed by 0 bases and J by 6 bases, leaving 11 bases between them. The CDR3 contains 14 residues. Germline CDR1 SNHLY, CDR2 FYNNEI. CDR3 sequence reads: CASSEALRGSEAFF. CDR3 DNA sequence: TGTGCCAGCAGTGAAGCGCTTAGGGGATCTGAAGCTTTCTTT.

V gene TRBV6-2 or TRBV6-3 combines with J gene TRBJ2-7; 10 bases are shared with TRBD2. Per germline, CDR1 MNHEY and CDR2 SVGEGT. The CDR3 covers 15 residues. V shed 5 bases and J 3 bases; nucleotides not matched to a gene: 7. CDR3 loop: CASSDPAGGVYEQYF. CDR3 in DNA: TGTGCCAGCAGTGACCCAGCGGGGGGGGTCTACGAGCAGTACTTC.

The V and J genes are TRBV30 and TRBJ1-6; 10 bases map to TRBD1. The CDR3 totals 14 residues. Germline V CDR1 and CDR2: GTSNPN, SVGIG (reference sequence). Trimming removed 1 base from V and 7 bases from J; junction bases left unmatched: 1. This CDR3 reads CAWSAGQGNSPLHF. The CDR3 DNA reads as TGTGCCTGGAGTGCGGGACAGGGGAATTCACCCCTCCACTTT.

V is TRBV14 and J is TRBJ1-1; D call uncertain. The CDR3 has 13 residues. V was clipped by 3 bases and J by 6 bases, with 11 bases between them. Germline CDR1 is SGHDN and CDR2 is FVKESK. CDR3 in amino acids: CASSHGIRAEAFF. As DNA, the CDR3 is TGTGCCAGCAGCCACGGAATCCGGGCTGAAGCTTTCTTT.

V is TRBV21-1 and J is TRBJ1-2; TRBD1 is the table's D call, not checked against the DNA. TRBV21-1 is a known pseudogene. CDR3 size: 15 residues. This CDR3 reads CASIGTGGLNYGYTF. DNA of the CDR3: TGTGCCAGCATCGGGACAGGGGGCCTTAACTATGGCTACACCTTC.

J is TRBJ2-3 and V is TRBV7-2; 9 positions agree with TRBD2. Germline CDR1 and CDR2: SGHTA and FQGNSA. This CDR3 region has 16 residues. V was pared by 8 bases and J by 5 bases, with 14 bases of the junction left unmatched. This CDR3 is CASFSRRGGELDTQYF. In DNA form, the CDR3 reads TGTGCCAGCTTCTCACGGCGGGGGGGAGAACTAGATACGCAGTATTTT.